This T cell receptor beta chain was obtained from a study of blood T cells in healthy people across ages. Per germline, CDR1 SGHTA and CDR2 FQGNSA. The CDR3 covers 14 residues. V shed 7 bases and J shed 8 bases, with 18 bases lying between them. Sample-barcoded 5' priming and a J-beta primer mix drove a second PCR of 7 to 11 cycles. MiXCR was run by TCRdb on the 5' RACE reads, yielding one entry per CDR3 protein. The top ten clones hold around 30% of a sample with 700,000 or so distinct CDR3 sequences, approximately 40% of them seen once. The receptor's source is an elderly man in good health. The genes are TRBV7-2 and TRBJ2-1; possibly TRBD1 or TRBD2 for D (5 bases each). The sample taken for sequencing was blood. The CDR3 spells CASTPGTPLDEQFF. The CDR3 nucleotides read TGTGCCAGCACCCCCGGGACGCCTCTGGATGAGCAGTTCTTC.